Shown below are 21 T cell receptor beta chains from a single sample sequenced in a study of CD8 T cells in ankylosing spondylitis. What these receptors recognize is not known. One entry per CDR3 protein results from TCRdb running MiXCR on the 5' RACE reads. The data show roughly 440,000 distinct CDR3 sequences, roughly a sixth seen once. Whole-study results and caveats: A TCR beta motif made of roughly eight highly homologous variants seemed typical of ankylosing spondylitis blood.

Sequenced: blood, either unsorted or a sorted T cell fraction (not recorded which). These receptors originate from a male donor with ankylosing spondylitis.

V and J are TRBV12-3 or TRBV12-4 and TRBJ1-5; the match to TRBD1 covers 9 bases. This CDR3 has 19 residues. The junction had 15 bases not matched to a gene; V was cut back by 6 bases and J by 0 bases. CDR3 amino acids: CASSATPGQGAYSNQPQHF. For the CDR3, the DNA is TGTGCCAGCAGCGCAACCCCGGGACAGGGAGCTTATAGCAATCAGCCCCAGCATTTT.

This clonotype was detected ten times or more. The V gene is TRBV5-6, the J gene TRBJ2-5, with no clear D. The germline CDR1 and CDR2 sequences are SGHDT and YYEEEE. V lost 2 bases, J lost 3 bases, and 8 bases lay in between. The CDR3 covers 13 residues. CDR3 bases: TGTGCCAGCAGCTTCGGAGACAAAGAGACCCAGTACTTC. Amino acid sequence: CASSFGDKETQYF.

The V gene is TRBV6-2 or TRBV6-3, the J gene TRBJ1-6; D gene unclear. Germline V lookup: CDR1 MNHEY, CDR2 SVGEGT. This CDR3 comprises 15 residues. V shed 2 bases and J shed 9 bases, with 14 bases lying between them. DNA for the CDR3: TGTGCCAGCAGTTACGAGATCCTTGACGGTTCACCCCTCCACTTT. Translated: CASSYEILDGSPLHF.

CDR3 loop: CASSQGQGADEQYF. CDR3 nucleotides: TGTGCCAGCAGCCAAGGACAGGGGGCGGACGAGCAGTACTTC. This chain links TRBV3-1 with TRBJ2-7; TRBD1 matches 10 bases. The CDR3 spans 14 residues. With V trimmed by 1 base and J by 5 bases, 2 bases remained unmatched. Per germline, CDR1 LGHDT and CDR2 YNNKEL (reference sequence).

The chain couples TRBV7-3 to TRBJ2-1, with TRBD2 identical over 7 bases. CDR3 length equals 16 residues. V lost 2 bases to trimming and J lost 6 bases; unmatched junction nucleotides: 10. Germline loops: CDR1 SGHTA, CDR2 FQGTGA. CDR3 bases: TGTGCCAGCAGCTTAGAGGCGGTGGGAGGGCTCAATGAGCAGTTCTTC. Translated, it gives CASSLEAVGGLNEQFF.

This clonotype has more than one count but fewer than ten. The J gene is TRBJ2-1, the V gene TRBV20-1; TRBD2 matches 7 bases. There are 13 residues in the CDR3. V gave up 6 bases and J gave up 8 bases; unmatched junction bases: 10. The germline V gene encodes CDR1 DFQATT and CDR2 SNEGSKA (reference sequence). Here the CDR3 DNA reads TGCAGTGCCCCTCTAGCGGTACGTGATGAGCAGTTCTTC. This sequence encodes CSAPLAVRDEQFF.

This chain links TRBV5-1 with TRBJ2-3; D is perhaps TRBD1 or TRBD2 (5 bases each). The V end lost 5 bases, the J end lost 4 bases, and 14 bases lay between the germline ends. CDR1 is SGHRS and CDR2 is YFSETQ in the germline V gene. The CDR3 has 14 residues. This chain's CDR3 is CASSGGPSADTQYF. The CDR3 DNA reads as TGCGCCAGCAGTGGGGGACCCTCCGCAGATACGCAGTATTTT.

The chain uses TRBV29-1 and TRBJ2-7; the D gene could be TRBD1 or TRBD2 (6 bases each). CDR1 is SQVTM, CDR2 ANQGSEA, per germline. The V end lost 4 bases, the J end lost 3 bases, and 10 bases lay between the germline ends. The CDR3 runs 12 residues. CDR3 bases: TGCAGCGTTGGGGGGGCCGGCTACGAGCAGTACTTC. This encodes CSVGGAGYEQYF.

The CDR3 DNA reads as TGTGCCAGCAGGGGGGATAAGATCGAAAAACTGTTTTTT. It specifies CASRGDKIEKLFF. J is TRBJ1-4 and V is TRBV12-3 or TRBV12-4, with a possible D match to TRBD1 (5 bases). V lost 6 bases and J 8 bases, leaving 13 bases between the germline ends. The CDR3 covers 13 residues.

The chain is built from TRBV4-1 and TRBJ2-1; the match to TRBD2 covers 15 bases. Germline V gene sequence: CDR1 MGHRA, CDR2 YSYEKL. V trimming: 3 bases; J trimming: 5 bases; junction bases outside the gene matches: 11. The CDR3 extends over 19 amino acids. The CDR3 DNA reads TGCGCCAGCAGCCAGCCTGTCGGGACTAGCGGGGGGCTTCACAATGAGCAGTTCTTC. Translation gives CASSQPVGTSGGLHNEQFF.

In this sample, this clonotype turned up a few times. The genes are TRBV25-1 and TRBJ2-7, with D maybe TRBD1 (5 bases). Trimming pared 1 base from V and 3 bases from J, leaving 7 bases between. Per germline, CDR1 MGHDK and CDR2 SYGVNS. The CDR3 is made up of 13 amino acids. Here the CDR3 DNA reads TGTGCCAGCAGTGAATCAGGGAACTACGAGCAGTACTTC. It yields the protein CASSESGNYEQYF.

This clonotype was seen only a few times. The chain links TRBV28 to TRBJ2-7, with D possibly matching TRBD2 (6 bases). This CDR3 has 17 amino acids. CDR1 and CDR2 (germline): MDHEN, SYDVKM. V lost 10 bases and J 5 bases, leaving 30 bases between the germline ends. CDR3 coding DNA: TGTGCCACCAACCGCCCGCGGGGCCCGTTTACCTTCAACGAGCAGTACTTC. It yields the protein CATNRPRGPFTFNEQYF. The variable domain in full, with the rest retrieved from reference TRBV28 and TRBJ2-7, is DVKVTQSSRYLVKRTGEKVFLECVQDMDHENMFWYRQDPGLGLRLIYFSYDVKMKEKGDIPEGYSVSREKKERFSLILESASTNQTSMYLCATNRPRGPFTFNEQYFGPGTRLTVT.

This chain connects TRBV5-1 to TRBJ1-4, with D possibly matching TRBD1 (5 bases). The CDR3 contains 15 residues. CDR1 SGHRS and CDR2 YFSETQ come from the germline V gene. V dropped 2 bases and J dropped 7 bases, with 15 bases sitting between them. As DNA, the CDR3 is TGCGCCAGCAGCTTTCTAGGGGCGTCGGGTGAAAAACTGTTTTTT. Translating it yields CASSFLGASGEKLFF.

The CDR3 region has the DNA TGTGCCAGCAGCGTAGCCCCCCATCCCGGGAATGAGCAGTTCTTC. It encodes CASSVAPHPGNEQFF. J is TRBJ2-1 and V is TRBV9; no definite D call. There are 15 residues in the CDR3. Trimming left V 0 bases short and J 7 bases short, with 14 bases between. Looked up from germline, CDR1 is SGDLS and CDR2 is YYNGEE.

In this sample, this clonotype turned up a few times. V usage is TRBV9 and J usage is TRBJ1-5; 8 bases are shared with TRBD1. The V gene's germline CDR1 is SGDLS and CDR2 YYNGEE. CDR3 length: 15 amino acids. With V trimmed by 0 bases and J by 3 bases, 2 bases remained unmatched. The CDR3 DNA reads TGTGCCAGCAGCGTAGGGACAGGGTTCAATCAGCCCCAGCATTTT. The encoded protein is CASSVGTGFNQPQHF.

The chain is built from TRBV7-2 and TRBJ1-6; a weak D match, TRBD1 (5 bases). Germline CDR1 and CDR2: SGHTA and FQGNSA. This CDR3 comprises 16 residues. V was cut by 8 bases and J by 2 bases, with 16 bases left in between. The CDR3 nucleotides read TGTGCCAGCCAGCTTTTAACAGGAACCTATAATTCACCCCTCCACTTT. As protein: CASQLLTGTYNSPLHF.

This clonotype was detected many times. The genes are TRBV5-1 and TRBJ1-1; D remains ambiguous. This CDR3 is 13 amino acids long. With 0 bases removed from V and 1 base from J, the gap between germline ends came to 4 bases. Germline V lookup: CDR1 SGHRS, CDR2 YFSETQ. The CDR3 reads CASSLAANTEAFF. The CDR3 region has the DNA TGCGCCAGCAGCTTGGCCGCGAACACTGAAGCTTTCTTT.

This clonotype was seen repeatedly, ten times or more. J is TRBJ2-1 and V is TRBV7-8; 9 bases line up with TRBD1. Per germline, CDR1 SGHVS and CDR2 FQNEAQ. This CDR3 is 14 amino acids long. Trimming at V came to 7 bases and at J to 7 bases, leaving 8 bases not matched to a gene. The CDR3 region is CASTSGQGFNEQFF. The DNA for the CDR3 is TGTGCCAGCACCTCGGGACAGGGATTTAATGAGCAGTTCTTC.

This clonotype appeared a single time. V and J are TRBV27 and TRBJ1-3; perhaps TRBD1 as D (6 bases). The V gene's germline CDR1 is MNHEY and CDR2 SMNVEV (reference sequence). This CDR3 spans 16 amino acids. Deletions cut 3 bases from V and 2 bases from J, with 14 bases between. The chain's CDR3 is CASSLRGGQAGNTIYF. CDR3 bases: TGTGCCAGCAGTTTGAGGGGGGGGCAGGCTGGAAACACCATATATTTT.

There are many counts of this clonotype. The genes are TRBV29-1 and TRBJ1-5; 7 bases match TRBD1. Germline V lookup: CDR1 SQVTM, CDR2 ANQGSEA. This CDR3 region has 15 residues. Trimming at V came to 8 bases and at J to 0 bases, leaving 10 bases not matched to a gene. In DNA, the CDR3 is TGCAGCCCACCCAGGGGACAGTATAGCAATCAGCCCCAGCATTTT. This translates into CSPPRGQYSNQPQHF.

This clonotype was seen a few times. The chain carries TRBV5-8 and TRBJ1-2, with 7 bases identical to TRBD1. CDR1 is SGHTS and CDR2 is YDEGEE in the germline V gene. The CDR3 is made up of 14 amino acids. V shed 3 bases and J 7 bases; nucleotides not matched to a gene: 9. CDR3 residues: CASSSNRGVGGYTF. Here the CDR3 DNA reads TGTGCCAGCAGCTCCAACAGGGGAGTAGGTGGCTACACCTTC.